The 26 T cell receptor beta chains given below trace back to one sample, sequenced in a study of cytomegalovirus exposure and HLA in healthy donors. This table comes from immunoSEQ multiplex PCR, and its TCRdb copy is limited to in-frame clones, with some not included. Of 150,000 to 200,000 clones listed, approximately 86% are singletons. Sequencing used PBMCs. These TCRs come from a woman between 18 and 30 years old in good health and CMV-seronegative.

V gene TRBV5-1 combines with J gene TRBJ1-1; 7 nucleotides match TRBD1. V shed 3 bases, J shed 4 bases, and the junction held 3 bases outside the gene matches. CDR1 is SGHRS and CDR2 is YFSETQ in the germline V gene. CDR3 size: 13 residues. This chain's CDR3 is CASSSDRATEAFF. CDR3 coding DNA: TGCGCCAGCAGCTCCGACAGGGCCACTGAAGCTTTCTTT. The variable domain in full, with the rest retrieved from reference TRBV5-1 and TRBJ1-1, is KAGVTQTPRYLIKTRGQQVTLSCSPISGHRSVSWYQQTPGQGLQFLFEYFSETQRNKGNFPGRFSGRQFSNSRSEMNVSTLELGDSALYLCASSSDRATEAFFGQGTRLTVV.

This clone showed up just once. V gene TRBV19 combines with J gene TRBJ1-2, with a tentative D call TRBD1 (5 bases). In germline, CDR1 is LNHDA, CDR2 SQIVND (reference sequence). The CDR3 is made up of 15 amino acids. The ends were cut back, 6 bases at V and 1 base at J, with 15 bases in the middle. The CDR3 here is CASRMVGQLNYGYTF. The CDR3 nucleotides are TGTGCCAGTAGGATGGTGGGGCAGCTTAACTATGGCTACACCTTC.

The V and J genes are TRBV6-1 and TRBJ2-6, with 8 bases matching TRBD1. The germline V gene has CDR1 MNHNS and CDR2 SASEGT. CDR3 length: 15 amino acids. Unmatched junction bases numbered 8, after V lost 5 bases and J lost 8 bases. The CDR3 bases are TGTGCCAGCAGTCCACGGACAGGGAACACCAACGTCCTGACTTTC. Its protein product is CASSPRTGNTNVLTF.

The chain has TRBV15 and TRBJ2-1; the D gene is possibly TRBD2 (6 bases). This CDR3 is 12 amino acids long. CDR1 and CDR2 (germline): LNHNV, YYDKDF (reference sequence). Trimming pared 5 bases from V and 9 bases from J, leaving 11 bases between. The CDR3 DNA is TGTGCCACCAGCCGGGGGTCCCTTGAGCAGTTCTTC. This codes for CATSRGSLEQFF.

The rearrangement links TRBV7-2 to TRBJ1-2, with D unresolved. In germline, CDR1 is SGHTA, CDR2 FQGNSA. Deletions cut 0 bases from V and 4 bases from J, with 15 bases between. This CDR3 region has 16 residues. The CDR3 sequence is CASSLAPGSLGYGYTF. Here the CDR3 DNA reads TGTGCCAGCAGCTTAGCGCCGGGTAGCCTCGGCTATGGCTACACCTTC.

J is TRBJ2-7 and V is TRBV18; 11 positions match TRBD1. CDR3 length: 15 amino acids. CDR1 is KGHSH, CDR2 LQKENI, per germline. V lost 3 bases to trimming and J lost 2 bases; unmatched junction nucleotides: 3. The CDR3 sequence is CASSPQGQGAYEQYF. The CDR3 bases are TGTGCCAGCTCACCCCAGGGACAGGGGGCCTACGAGCAGTACTTC.

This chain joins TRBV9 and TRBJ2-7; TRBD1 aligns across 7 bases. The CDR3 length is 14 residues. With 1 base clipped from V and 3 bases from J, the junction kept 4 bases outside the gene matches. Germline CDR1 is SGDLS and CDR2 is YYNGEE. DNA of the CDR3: TGTGCCAGCAGCGTAAAGGCAGGGGGCTACGAGCAGTACTTC. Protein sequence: CASSVKAGGYEQYF.

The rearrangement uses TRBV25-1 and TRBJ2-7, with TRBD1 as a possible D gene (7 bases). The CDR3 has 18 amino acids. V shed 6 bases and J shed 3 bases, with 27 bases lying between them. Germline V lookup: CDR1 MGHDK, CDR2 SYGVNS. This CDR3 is CASRVEQGTLPVFYEQYF. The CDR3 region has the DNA TGTGCCAGCAGGGTTGAACAGGGGACTCTTCCGGTCTTCTACGAGCAGTACTTC.

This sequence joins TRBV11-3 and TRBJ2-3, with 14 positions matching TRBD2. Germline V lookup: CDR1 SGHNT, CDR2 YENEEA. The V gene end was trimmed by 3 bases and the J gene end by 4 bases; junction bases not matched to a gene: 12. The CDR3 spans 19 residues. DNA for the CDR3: TGTGCCAGCAGCTTTACTGGACTAGCGGGGGGACTGCACGCAGATACGCAGTATTTT. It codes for CASSFTGLAGGLHADTQYF.

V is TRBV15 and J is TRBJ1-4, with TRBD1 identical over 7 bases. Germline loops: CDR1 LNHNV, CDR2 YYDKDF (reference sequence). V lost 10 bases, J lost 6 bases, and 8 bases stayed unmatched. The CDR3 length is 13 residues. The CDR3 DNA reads TGTGCCAGCAGGGACAGAGGATATGAAAAACTGTTTTTT. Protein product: CASRDRGYEKLFF.

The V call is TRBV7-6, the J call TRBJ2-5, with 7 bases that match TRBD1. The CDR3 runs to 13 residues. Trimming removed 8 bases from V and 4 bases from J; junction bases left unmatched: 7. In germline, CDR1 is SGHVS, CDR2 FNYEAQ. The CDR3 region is CASSYRDRETQYF. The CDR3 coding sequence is TGTGCCAGCTCCTACCGGGACAGAGAGACCCAGTACTTC. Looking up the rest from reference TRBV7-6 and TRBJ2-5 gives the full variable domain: GAGVSQSPRYKVTKRGQDVALRCDPISGHVSLYWYRQALGQGPEFLTYFNYEAQQDKSGLPNDRFSAERPEGSISTLTIQRTEQRDSAMYRCASSYRDRETQYFGPGTRLLVL.

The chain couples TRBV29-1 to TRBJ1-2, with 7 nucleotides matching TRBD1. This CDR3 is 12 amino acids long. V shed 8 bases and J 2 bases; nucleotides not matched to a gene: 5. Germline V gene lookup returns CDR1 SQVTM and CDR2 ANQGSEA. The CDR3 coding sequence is TGCAGCACAGGGGCACTAAACTATGGCTACACCTTC. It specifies CSTGALNYGYTF.

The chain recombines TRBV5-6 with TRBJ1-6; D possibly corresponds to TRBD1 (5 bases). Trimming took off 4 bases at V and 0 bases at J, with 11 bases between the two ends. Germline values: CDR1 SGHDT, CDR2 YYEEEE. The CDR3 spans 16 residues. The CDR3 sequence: CASSPWGGSYNSPLHF. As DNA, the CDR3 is TGTGCCAGCAGCCCTTGGGGCGGCTCCTATAATTCACCCCTCCACTTT.

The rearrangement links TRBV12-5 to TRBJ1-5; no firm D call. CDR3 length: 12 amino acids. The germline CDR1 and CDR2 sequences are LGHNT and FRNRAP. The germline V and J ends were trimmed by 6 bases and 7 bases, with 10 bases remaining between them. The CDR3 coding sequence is TGTGCTAGTGGCCTCCAGTCCCAGCCCCAGCATTTT. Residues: CASGLQSQPQHF.

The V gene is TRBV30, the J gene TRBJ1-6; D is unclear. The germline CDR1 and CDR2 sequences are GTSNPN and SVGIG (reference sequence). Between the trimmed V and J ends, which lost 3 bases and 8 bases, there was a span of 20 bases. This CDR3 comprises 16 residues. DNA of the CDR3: TGTGCCTGGAGCCTGAGGATGGGAGGGCTGGATTCACCCCTCCACTTT. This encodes CAWSLRMGGLDSPLHF.

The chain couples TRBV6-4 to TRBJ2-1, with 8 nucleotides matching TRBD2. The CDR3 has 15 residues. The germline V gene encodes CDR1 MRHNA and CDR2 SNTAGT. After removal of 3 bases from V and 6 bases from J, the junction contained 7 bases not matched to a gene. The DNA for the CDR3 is TGTGCCAGCAGTGAAGACGGGGGGGCCTTCAATGAGCAGTTCTTC. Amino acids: CASSEDGGAFNEQFF.

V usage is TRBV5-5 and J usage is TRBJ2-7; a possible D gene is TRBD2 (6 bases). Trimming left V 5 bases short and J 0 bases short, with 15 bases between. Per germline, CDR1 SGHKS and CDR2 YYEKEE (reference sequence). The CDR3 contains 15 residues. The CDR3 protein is CASSLIAALSYEQYF. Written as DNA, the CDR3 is TGTGCCAGCAGTTTGATAGCGGCCCTCTCCTACGAGCAGTACTTC.

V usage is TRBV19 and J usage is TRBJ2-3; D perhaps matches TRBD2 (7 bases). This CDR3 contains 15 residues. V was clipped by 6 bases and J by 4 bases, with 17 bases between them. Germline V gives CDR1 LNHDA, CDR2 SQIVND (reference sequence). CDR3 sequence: CASSARNGGPDTQYF. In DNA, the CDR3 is TGTGCCAGTAGCGCCAGGAACGGGGGGCCAGATACGCAGTATTTT.

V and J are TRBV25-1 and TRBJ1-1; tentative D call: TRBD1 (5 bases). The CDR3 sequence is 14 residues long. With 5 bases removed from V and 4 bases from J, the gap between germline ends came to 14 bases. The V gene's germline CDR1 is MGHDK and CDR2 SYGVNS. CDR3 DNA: TGTGCCAGCAGTCACGGGGGAGAGGGCACTGAAGCTTTCTTT. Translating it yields CASSHGGEGTEAFF.

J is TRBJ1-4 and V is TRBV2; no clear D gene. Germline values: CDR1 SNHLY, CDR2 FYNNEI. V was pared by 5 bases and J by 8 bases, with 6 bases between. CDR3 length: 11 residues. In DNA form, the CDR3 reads TGTGCCAGCAGTCCCTACGAAAAACTGTTTTTT. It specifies CASSPYEKLFF. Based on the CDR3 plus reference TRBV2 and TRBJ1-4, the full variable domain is EPEVTQTPSHQVTQMGQEVILRCVPISNHLYFYWYRQILGQKVEFLVSFYNNEISEKSEIFDDQFSVERPDGSNFTLKIRSTKLEDSAMYFCASSPYEKLFFGSGTQLSVL.

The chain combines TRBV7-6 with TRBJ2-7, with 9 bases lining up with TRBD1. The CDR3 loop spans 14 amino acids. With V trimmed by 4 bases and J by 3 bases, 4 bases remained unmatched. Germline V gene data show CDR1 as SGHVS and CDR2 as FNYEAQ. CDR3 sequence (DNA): TGTGCCAGCAGCTCCGGGACAGGGAGCTACGAGCAGTACTTC. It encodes CASSSGTGSYEQYF.

The CDR3 sequence: CAWQLAGGRTDTQYF. The CDR3 nucleotides read TGTGCCTGGCAGTTAGCGGGGGGCCGCACAGATACGCAGTATTTT. V usage is TRBV30 and J usage is TRBJ2-3, with 10 positions matching TRBD2. The CDR3 contains 15 residues. Trimming took 5 bases from V and 1 from J; bases not matched to a gene: 6. The germline V gene encodes CDR1 GTSNPN and CDR2 SVGIG (reference sequence).

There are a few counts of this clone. As DNA, the CDR3 is TGCGCCAGCAGTGAGCGGACAGGGATGAACACTGAAGCTTTCTTT. As protein: CASSERTGMNTEAFF. This sequence joins TRBV10-1 and TRBJ1-1; 8 bases agree with TRBD1. V was clipped by 2 bases and J by 0 bases; unmatched bases: 2. Germline CDR1 and CDR2: WNHNN and SYGVQD (reference sequence). This CDR3 region has 15 residues.

The CDR3 loop reads CASGQGAVNEQFF. CDR3 coding DNA: TGTGCCAGCGGACAGGGGGCGGTCAATGAGCAGTTCTTC. The chain has TRBV10-3 and TRBJ2-1; 11 bases line up with TRBD1. Per germline, CDR1 ENHRY and CDR2 SYGVKD. J was trimmed by 6 bases and V by 10 bases; bases with no gene match: 5. The CDR3 totals 13 residues.

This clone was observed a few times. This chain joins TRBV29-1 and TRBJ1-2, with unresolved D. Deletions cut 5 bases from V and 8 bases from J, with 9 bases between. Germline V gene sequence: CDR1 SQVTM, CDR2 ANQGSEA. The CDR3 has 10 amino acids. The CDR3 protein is CSVSSRGYTF. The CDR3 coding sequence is TGCAGCGTTTCTAGTCGGGGCTACACCTTC. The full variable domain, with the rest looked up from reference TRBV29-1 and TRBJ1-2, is SAVISQKPSRDICQRGTSLTIQCQVDSQVTMMFWYRQQPGQSLTLIATANQGSEATYESGFVIDKFPISRPNLTFSTLTVSNMSPEDSSIYLCSVSSRGYTFGSGTRLTVV.

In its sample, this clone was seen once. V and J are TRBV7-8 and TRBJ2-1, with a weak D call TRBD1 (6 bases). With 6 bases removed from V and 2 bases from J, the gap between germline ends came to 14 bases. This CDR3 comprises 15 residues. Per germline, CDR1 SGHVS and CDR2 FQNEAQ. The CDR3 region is CASSHRVETYNEQFF. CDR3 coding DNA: TGTGCCAGCAGTCACAGGGTTGAGACCTACAATGAGCAGTTCTTC.